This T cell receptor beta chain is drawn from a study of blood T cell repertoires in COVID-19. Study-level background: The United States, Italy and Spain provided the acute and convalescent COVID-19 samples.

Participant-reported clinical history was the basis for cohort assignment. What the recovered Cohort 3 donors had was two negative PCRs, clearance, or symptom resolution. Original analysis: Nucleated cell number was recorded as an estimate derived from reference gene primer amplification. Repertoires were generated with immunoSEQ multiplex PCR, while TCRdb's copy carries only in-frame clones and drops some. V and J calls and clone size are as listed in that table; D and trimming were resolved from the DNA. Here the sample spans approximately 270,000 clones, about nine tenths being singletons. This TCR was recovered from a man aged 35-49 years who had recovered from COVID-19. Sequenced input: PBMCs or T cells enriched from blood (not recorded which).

For the CDR3, the DNA is TGTGCCAGTAGCCTATTGATGGCTAGCGGGGGGAATGAGCTGTTTTTT. This codes for CASSLLMASGGNELFF. The chain couples TRBV19 to TRBJ2-2, with TRBD2 identical over 11 bases. With 6 bases clipped from V and 11 bases from J, the junction kept 14 bases outside the gene matches. Germline assignment: CDR1 LNHDA and CDR2 SQIVND (reference sequence). This CDR3 is built from 16 residues.